The clone carrying this T cell receptor beta chain was detected ten times or more. Antigen specificity is unknown. This sample was included in a study of T cells after yellow fever vaccination. For the study at large: The authors prepared low-cell-number fractions using SMART-Seq v4 Ultra Low Input. The study's findings and limits: Peaking on day 5 versus 15, the secondary response was faster but weaker. Clonotypes shared by both compartments, CD4 and CD8, made up a small share.

UMIs and a universal primer site were added when TCR cDNA was made by 5'RACE template switching. TCRdb processed the 5' RACE reads anew with MiXCR; each CDR3 protein has one entry. This table has some 120,000 distinct CDR3 sequences, around 8.6% appearing once. CDR1 is SEHNR, CDR2 FQNEAQ, per germline (reference sequence). The CDR3 consists of 12 residues. V lost 4 bases and J 3 bases, leaving 7 bases between the germline ends. The chain links TRBV7-9 to TRBJ2-7; D is undetermined. This TCR derives from a man younger than 45 who received the YFV17D yellow fever vaccine. The sequenced sample was CD8+ T cells sorted from PBMCs, obtained 45 days after the yellow fever booster vaccination. The CDR3 bases are TGTGCCAGCAGCTCAAGCTTCTACGAGCAGTACTTC. Amino acid sequence: CASSSSFYEQYF.